What follows describes a single T cell receptor beta chain. The assay was immunoSEQ multiplex PCR, and TCRdb's table has in-frame clones only and misses some. Of approximately 650,000 clones in the sample, roughly 96% were seen once. CD45RO-negative, CCR7-selected cells formed the naive CD8 fraction, which excluded terminally differentiated effector memory CD45RA+ cells. The sample originates from a study of shared clonotypes between healthy human individuals. Study-level information: CD4 naive and CD4 memory each took three plates per donor, while CD8 naive took two and CD8 memory one.

The CDR3 has 20 residues. Germline CDR1 and CDR2: SGDLS and YYNGEE. J lost 3 bases, V lost 4 bases, and 25 bases had no gene match. Input material: naive CD8+ T cells sorted from blood. The chain is built from TRBV9 and TRBJ2-7; 7 bases map to TRBD2. The TCR comes from a woman in her thirties in good health. CDR3 loop: CASSPEGLADLKRDYYEQYF. CDR3 nucleotide sequence: TGTGCCAGCAGCCCAGAAGGGCTAGCGGACCTCAAACGGGACTACTACGAGCAGTACTTC.